This record concerns one T cell receptor (beta chain) sequence. These data belong to a study of memory CD4+ T cells and cytomegalovirus serostatus. Some clones are missing from TCRdb's copy, which holds only in-frame ones; the method was immunoSEQ multiplex PCR. The sample gives tens of thousands of clones, roughly 80% of which show up once; about 1% is in the top ten. The sort gate was single viable CD3+CD4+CD8-CD45RO+ cells for memory CD4+ T cells. Sequences were obtained from memory CD4+ T cells from blood. The sequence was obtained from an adult in good health and CMV-seronegative.

The DNA of the CDR3 is TGTGCCAGCAGTGAAGGGGGCCTCCCTGGGGCCAACGTCCTGACTTTC. Translating it yields CASSEGGLPGANVLTF. This sequence joins TRBV2 and TRBJ2-6; tentatively, D is TRBD1 (5 bases). This CDR3 is built from 16 residues. V lost 1 base to trimming and J lost 2 bases, with 9 bases between them. Per germline, CDR1 SNHLY and CDR2 FYNNEI.